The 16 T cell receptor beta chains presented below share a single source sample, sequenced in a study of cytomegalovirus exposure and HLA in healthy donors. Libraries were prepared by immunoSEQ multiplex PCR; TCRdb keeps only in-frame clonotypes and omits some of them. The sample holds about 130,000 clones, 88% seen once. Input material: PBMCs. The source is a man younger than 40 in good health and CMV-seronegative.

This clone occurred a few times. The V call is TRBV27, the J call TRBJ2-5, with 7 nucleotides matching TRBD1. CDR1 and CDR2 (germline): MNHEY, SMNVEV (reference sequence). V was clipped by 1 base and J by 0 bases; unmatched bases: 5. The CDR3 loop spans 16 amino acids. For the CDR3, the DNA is TGTGCCAGCAGTTTATATACCAGGGGGTACCAAGAGACCCAGTACTTC. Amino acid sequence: CASSLYTRGYQETQYF.

The CDR3 bases are TGTGCCAGCTCACCAGCTAGCGGGAGCCCCTACGAGCAGTACTTC. Translation gives CASSPASGSPYEQYF. This chain joins TRBV18 and TRBJ2-7; 10 bases are shared with TRBD2. The V gene's germline CDR1 is KGHSH and CDR2 LQKENI. After removal of 2 bases from V and 2 bases from J, the junction contained 3 bases not matched to a gene. This CDR3 is built from 15 residues.

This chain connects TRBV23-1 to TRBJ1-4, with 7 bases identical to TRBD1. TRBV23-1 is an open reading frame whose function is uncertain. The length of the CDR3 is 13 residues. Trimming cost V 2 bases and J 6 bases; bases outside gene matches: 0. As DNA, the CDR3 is TGCGCCAGCAGTCAAACAGGGGATGAAAAACTGTTTTTT. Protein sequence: CASSQTGDEKLFF.

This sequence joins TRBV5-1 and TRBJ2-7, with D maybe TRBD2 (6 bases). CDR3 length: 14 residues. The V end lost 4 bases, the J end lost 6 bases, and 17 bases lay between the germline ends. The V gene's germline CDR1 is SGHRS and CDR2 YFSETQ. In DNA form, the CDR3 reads TGCGCCAGCAGCCAGGGCGGGATCGGAGGCGAGCAGTACTTC. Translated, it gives CASSQGGIGGEQYF.

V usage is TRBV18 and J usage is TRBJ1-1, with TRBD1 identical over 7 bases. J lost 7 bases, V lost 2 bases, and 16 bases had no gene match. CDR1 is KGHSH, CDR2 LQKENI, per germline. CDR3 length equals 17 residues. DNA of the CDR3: TGTGCCAGCTCACCAGTAGTAGGGGGCCACCCGGATTTTGAAGCTTTCTTT. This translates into CASSPVVGGHPDFEAFF.

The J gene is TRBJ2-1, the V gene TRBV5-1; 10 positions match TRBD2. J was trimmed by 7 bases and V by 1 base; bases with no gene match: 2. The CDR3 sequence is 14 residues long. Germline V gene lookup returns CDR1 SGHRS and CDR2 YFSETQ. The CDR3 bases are TGCGCCAGCAGCTTGACTAGCGGGAAAAATGAGCAGTTCTTC. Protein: CASSLTSGKNEQFF.

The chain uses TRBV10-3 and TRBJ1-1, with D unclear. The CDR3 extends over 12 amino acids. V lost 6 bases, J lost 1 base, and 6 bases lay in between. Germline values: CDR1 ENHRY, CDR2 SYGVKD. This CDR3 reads CAIRTANTEAFF. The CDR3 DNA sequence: TGTGCCATCAGAACAGCGAACACTGAAGCTTTCTTT.

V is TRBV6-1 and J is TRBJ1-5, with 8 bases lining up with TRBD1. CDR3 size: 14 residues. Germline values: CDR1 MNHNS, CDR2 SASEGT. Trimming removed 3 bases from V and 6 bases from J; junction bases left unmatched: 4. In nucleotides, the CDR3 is TGTGCCAGCAGTGACGGACAGGGAGGTCAGCCCCAGCATTTT. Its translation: CASSDGQGGQPQHF.

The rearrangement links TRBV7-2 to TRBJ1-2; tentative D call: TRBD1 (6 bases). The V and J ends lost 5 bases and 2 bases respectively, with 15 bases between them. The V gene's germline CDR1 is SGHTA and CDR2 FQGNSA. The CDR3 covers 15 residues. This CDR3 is CASSPKEGENYGYTF. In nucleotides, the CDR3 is TGTGCCAGCAGCCCAAAAGAGGGGGAAAACTATGGCTACACCTTC.

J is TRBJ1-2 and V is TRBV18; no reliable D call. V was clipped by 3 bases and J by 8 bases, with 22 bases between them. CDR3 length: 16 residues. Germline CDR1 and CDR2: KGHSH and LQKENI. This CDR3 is CASSPTGEISPGGYTF. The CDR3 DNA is TGTGCCAGCTCACCCACGGGTGAGATATCACCGGGGGGCTACACCTTC.

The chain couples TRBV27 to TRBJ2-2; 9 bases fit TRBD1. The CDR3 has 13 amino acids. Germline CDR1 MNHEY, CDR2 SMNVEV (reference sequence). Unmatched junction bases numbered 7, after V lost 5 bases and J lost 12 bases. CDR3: CASSRADRGKLFF. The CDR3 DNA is TGTGCCAGCAGTCGAGCAGACAGGGGGAAGCTGTTTTTT.

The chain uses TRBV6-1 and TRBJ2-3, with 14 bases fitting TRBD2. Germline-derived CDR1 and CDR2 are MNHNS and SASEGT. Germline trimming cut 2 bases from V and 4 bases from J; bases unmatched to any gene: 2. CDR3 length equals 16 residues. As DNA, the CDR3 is TGTGCCAGCAGTGAACGGACTAGCGGGAGGTCAGATACGCAGTATTTT. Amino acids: CASSERTSGRSDTQYF.

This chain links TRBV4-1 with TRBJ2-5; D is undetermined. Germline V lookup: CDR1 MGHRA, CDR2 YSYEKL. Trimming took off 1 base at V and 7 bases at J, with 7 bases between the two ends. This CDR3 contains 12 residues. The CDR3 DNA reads TGCGCCAGCAGCCAAGGTCCGGGGACCCAGTACTTC. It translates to CASSQGPGTQYF.

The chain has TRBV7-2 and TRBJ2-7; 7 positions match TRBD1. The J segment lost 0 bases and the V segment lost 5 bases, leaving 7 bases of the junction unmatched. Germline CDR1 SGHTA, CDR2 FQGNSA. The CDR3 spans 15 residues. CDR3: CASSPRQGFSYEQYF. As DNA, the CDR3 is TGTGCCAGCAGCCCCCGACAGGGTTTCTCCTACGAGCAGTACTTC.

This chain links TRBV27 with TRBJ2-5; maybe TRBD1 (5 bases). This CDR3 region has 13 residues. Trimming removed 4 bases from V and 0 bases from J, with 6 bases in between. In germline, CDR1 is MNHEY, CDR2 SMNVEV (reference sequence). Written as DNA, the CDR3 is TGTGCCAGCAGTTCAGGGTACCAAGAGACCCAGTACTTC. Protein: CASSSGYQETQYF.

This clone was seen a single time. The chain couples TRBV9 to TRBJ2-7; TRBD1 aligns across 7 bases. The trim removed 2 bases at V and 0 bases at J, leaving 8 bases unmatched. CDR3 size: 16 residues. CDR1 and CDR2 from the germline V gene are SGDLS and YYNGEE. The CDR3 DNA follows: TGTGCCAGCAGCGTGTCAGGGGGTAAGAGCTCCTACGAGCAGTACTTC. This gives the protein CASSVSGGKSSYEQYF.